This TCR beta chain was recovered during a study of cytomegalovirus exposure and HLA in healthy donors. Study outcomes and limitations: The investigators catalogued 150 or so TCR beta chains as cytomegalovirus-associated.

This CDR3 contains 17 residues. Trimming at V came to 0 bases and at J to 1 base, leaving 5 bases not matched to a gene. CDR1 is SGHNT, CDR2 YYREEE, per germline (reference sequence). This clone has a handful of counts. What it binds is not known. Primers: 60 Vbeta forward and 13 Jbeta reverse. Profiling relied on immunoSEQ multiplex PCR, and the TCRdb table lists in-frame clones only, not all of them. Counted here are 100,000 to 150,000 clones, about three quarters occurring once; the ten biggest clones make up over 1%. The specimen sequenced was PBMCs. The V gene is TRBV5-4, the J gene TRBJ1-5; TRBD1 matches 9 bases. The TCR sequence derives from a human donor in good health. The CDR3 loop reads CASSLVFGQGSNQPQHF. CDR3 DNA sequence: TGTGCCAGCAGCTTGGTGTTTGGACAGGGGAGCAATCAGCCCCAGCATTTT.